This T cell receptor beta chain is from a study of T-cell memory formation after mild COVID-19. Study context: In these data, TCR clusters were largely donor specific. Study outcomes and limitations: Contracting clones from day 15 to 85 had balanced CD4/CD8; later expanders favoured CD4+. Several responding clones turned up in pre-infection memory, indicating that cross-reactive memory may have taken part.

This clonotype turned up a few times. As yet, its antigen is unknown. In TCRdb, the 5' RACE reads were re-called with MiXCR into one record per CDR3 protein. The sample lists about 560,000 distinct CDR3 sequences, about 18% occurring once. Germline V CDR1 and CDR2: SEHNR, FQNEAQ (reference sequence). V lost 5 bases, J lost 9 bases, and 13 bases lay in between. The CDR3 contains 13 residues. The clonotype was recovered from an adult woman who had mild COVID-19 (a few samples of this study predate the infection). Cell type and time point are not known. Sequenced sample: PBMCs or a T cell subset sorted from them (not recorded which). This chain uses TRBV7-9 with TRBJ2-2; D gene uncertain. CDR3 sequence (DNA): TGTGCCAGCAGCGGTCATCAAGGCTGGGAGCTGTTTTTT. Its protein product is CASSGHQGWELFF.